One sample yielded the 4 T cell receptor beta chains listed below, sequenced in a study of T cells in Graves' hyperthyroidism and ophthalmopathy. Using RNA transcripts as the source, TCR beta CDR3 regions were amplified. TCR CDR3 regions were first amplified by RT-PCR with HTBI primers. TCRdb redid the calling of the multiplex PCR reads with MiXCR, one entry per CDR3 protein. The table shows 500,000 to 800,000 distinct CDR3 sequences, with 45% occurring only once. Sequences were obtained from peripheral blood or thyroid tissue (not recorded which). Receptors originate from an adult man with Graves' disease, either hyperthyroidism or ophthalmopathy (not recorded which).

As to this clonotype: The DNA is left out, because the CDR3 cannot be placed on it with certainty; the CDR3 is given as TCRdb lists it. The rearrangement links TRBV10-3 to TRBJ1-3; the D call TRBD1 from the table was never checked on the DNA. The V gene's germline CDR1 is ENHRY and CDR2 SYGVKD. The CDR3 is 19 amino acids in total, end residues counted. The CDR3 protein is CAISRGGTEAFFGQGTIYF.

The rearrangement uses TRBV2 and TRBJ2-7; the D is unclear. Trimming pared 6 bases from V and 5 bases from J, leaving 8 bases between. CDR3 size: 11 residues. Germline V lookup: CDR1 SNHLY, CDR2 FYNNEI. The CDR3 sequence: CASSQWNEQYF. CDR3 nucleotides: TGTGCCAGCAGCCAATGGAACGAGCAGTACTTC.

V is TRBV7-9 and J is TRBJ1-1; 9 bases align to TRBD1. The CDR3 sequence is 13 residues long. The germline gives CDR1 SEHNR, CDR2 FQNEAQ (reference sequence). The V segment lost 5 bases and the J segment 10 bases; nucleotides outside the gene matches: 8. The CDR3 DNA follows: TGTGCCAGCAGCCAGGACCGGGACAGGGTAGCTTTCTTT. Its translation: CASSQDRDRVAFF.

The chain links TRBV5-8 to TRBJ2-7; a weak D match, TRBD1 (6 bases). The V gene lost 1 base and the J gene lost 3 bases, with 11 bases spanning the gap. Germline V lookup: CDR1 SGHTS, CDR2 YDEGEE. This CDR3 is built from 14 residues. CDR3 protein: CASSLTGMGYEQYF. The CDR3 nucleotides are TGTGCCAGCAGCTTGACAGGGATGGGCTACGAGCAGTACTTC. Full variable domain (outside the CDR3, taken from reference TRBV5-8 and TRBJ2-7): EAGVTQSPTHLIKTRGQQATLRCSPISGHTSVYWYQQALGLGLQFLLWYDEGEERNRGNFPPRFSGRQFPNYSSELNVNALELEDSALYLCASSLTGMGYEQYFGPGTRLTVT.